The entry that follows covers one TCR beta chain sequence. The antigen is not known. Germline CDR1 is MDHEN and CDR2 is SYDVKM. This CDR3 is built from 15 residues. V lost 2 bases and J lost 4, with 11 bases in between. PCR was performed using 60 Vbeta and 13 Jbeta primers. Clones were sequenced by immunoSEQ multiplex PCR, and TCRdb holds only the in-frame ones, with some missing. The data hold 70,000 to 95,000 clones, with about 76% observed a single time. The data are from a study of cytomegalovirus exposure and HLA in healthy donors. As for the study in general: HLA-typed donors were the source of 86 million or so unique TCRs held in an early data release. Clustering assigned about 79% of the approximately 400 genotyped donors to the Caucasian-associated ancestry cluster.

Whole-study findings and limits: Data from an earlier analysis indicated that most TCR beta V segments were productive either about 90% or about 30% of the time.

Donors consisted of healthy bone marrow donors. J is TRBJ1-4 and V is TRBV28, with a weak D call TRBD1 (5 bases). The TCR originated in a woman between 40 and 55 years old in good health and CMV-seropositive. Sequencing was performed on PBMCs. The CDR3 protein is CASSLGGQGNEKLFF. CDR3 DNA: TGTGCCAGCAGTTTAGGTGGTCAGGGTAATGAAAAACTGTTTTTT.